These T cell receptor beta chains were read from a single sample in a study of blood T cell repertoires in COVID-19. Assay used: immunoSEQ multiplex PCR; TCRdb lists only in-frame clones, some missing. The sample holds about 200,000 clones, less than 85% seen once. The specimen sequenced was peripheral blood. Source of these receptors: a man in his forties or fifties who had recovered from COVID-19. CDR3s include the opening cysteine and the closing phenylalanine or tryptophan. D genes are given only for firm matches. Where a row states a size, it is once, few, many or the class of an expanded clone; other rows omit it.

J,D,size,V,DNA,CDR3
TRBJ2-7,TRBD1,.,TRBV2,TGTGCCAGCAATAACCGGGACAGGGTCGACGAGCAGTACTTC,CASNNRDRVDEQYF
TRBJ2-7,.,many,TRBV19,TGTGCCAGTAGCGACAGCTCCTACGAGCAGTACTTC,CASSDSSYEQYF
TRBJ2-5,.,.,TRBV6-2/TRBV6-3,TGTGCCAGCAGTTACTTCAGGCAGGGAGAGACCCAGTACTTC,CASSYFRQGETQYF
TRBJ2-1,.,once,TRBV21-1,TGTGCCAGCAGCAAAGTTGGGGAGCGGGAGGGACCAGGGAACTACAATGAGCAGTTCTTC,CASSKVGEREGPGNYNEQFF
TRBJ2-5,TRBD1,.,TRBV19,TGTGCCAGTAGTATATCGGGACAGGGAGAGACCCAGTACTTC,CASSISGQGETQYF
TRBJ1-2,TRBD1,.,TRBV2,TGTGCCAGCAGTGGATCGGACAGGGGGGCCTATGGCTACACCTTC,CASSGSDRGAYGYTF
TRBJ2-1,TRBD2,.,TRBV11-3,TGTGCCAGCAGCTTAGATATAGGGAGGGGAATCAATGAGCAGTTCTTC,CASSLDIGRGINEQFF
TRBJ1-3,.,few,TRBV4-1,TGCGCCAGCAGCCTACGCGGCGATTTGAGCTCTGGAAACACCATATATTTT,CASSLRGDLSSGNTIYF
TRBJ2-1,TRBD1,.,TRBV3-1/TRBV3-2,TGTGCCAGCAGCCCCTGGACAGGGCTGATGAATGAGCAGTTCTTC,CASSPWTGLMNEQFF
TRBJ2-5,TRBD2,.,TRBV7-2,TGTGCCAGCAGCTTAGCTAGCGGGAGCGGGGGGACCCAGTACTTC,CASSLASGSGGTQYF
TRBJ2-1,TRBD2,.,TRBV13,TGTGCCAGCACGGAGGGACTAGCGTACAATGAGCAGTTCTTC,CASTEGLAYNEQFF
TRBJ1-5,.,.,TRBV19,TGTGCCAGTAGTCTGAGAGGAGGGGTCTATTTCGATCAGCCCCAGCATTTT,CASSLRGGVYFDQPQHF